The 19 T cell receptor beta chains below all came from one sample that was sequenced in a study of OX40 agonist ivuxolimab in advanced cancers. Assay used: immunoSEQ multiplex PCR; TCRdb lists only in-frame clones, some missing. The repertoire holds about 100,000 clones, with around 94% as singletons. The material was CD4+ or CD8+ T cells sorted from blood, obtained in a trial of the OX40 agonist ivuxolimab. The origin of the receptors is an adult with an advanced solid tumor such as melanoma, head and neck, liver or kidney cancer.

V gene TRBV7-2 combines with J gene TRBJ1-3; D call uncertain. This CDR3 contains 16 residues. Trimming removed 1 base at V and 0 bases at J, with 10 bases between. The germline V gene encodes CDR1 SGHTA and CDR2 FQGNSA. The CDR3 DNA is TGTGCCAGCAGCTTAGATCTTAACCGCTCTGGAAACACCATATATTTT. As protein: CASSLDLNRSGNTIYF.

This sequence joins TRBV5-1 and TRBJ2-3; D not resolved. With 7 bases removed from V and 2 bases from J, the gap between germline ends came to 20 bases. CDR1 and CDR2 from the germline V gene are SGHRS and YFSETQ. This CDR3 spans 16 amino acids. The CDR3 reads CASRTNPGLPTDTQYF. CDR3 DNA: TGCGCCAGCCGCACTAACCCCGGGCTACCCACAGATACGCAGTATTTT.

The gene calls are TRBV28 and TRBJ2-7; D assignment may be TRBD1 or TRBD2 (5 bases each). V dropped 5 bases and J dropped 0 bases, with 20 bases sitting between them. Germline CDR1 and CDR2: MDHEN and SYDVKM. The length of the CDR3 is 17 residues. CDR3 protein: CASSPGRFLPSSYEQYF. CDR3 coding DNA: TGTGCCAGCAGTCCGGGACGGTTCCTTCCAAGCTCCTACGAGCAGTACTTC.

The chain combines TRBV25-1 with TRBJ1-1; unclear D gene. From germline, CDR1 is MGHDK and CDR2 SYGVNS. The CDR3 is 14 residues long. V was shortened by 2 bases and J by 4 bases, with 11 bases between the two germline ends. The CDR3 region is CASSERALGTEAFF. The CDR3 DNA reads TGTGCCAGCAGTGAAAGGGCCCTGGGCACTGAAGCTTTCTTT.

This chain joins TRBV6-6 and TRBJ2-3; D is undetermined. The CDR3 length is 12 residues. Germline CDR1 MNHNY, CDR2 SVGAGI (reference sequence). Trimming pared 9 bases from V and 0 bases from J, leaving 7 bases between. CDR3 in amino acids: CARHASTDTQYF. For the CDR3, the DNA is TGTGCCAGACATGCTAGCACAGATACGCAGTATTTT.

The J gene is TRBJ2-2, the V gene TRBV7-3; D gene ambiguous. V lost 1 base and J lost 6, with 9 bases in between. Germline V gene lookup returns CDR1 SGHTA and CDR2 FQGTGA. This CDR3 has 14 residues. CDR3 sequence reads: CASSLISIAGELFF. CDR3 bases: TGTGCCAGCAGCTTAATCTCCATCGCCGGGGAGCTGTTTTTT.

CDR3 sequence: CASARGGSSYNEQFF. The CDR3 region has the DNA TGCGCCAGCGCCCGAGGGGGGAGCTCCTACAATGAGCAGTTCTTC. The rearrangement links TRBV5-1 to TRBJ2-1, with D possibly being TRBD1 or TRBD2 (6 bases each). Germline V gene data show CDR1 as SGHRS and CDR2 as YFSETQ. Trimming cost V 7 bases and J 0 bases, with 14 bases left between them. The CDR3 totals 15 residues.

The chain combines TRBV19 with TRBJ2-3; D call uncertain. Trimming took 5 bases from V and 2 from J, leaving 11 bases between them. The CDR3 has 14 amino acids. CDR1 and CDR2 (germline): LNHDA, SQIVND (reference sequence). The CDR3 protein is CASSWALATDTQYF. CDR3 sequence (DNA): TGTGCCAGTAGTTGGGCCTTGGCCACAGATACGCAGTATTTT.

The chain carries TRBV5-4 and TRBJ1-6; unclear D gene. The CDR3 spans 18 residues. Germline lookup yields CDR1 SGHNT and CDR2 YYREEE (reference sequence). V shed 0 bases and J shed 0 bases, with 13 bases lying between them. CDR3: CASSLVGGTSSYNSPLHF. Written as DNA, the CDR3 is TGTGCCAGCAGCTTGGTGGGTGGCACGAGCTCCTATAATTCACCCCTCCACTTT.

The rearrangement uses TRBV27 and TRBJ1-6; TRBD1 aligns across 8 bases. The CDR3 is 15 amino acids. Per the germline V gene, CDR1 is MNHEY and CDR2 is SMNVEV (reference sequence). The trim removed 5 bases at V and 13 bases at J, leaving 13 bases unmatched. The CDR3 coding sequence is TGTGCCAGCAGTATAGACCGGGACAGGAAGGACCCCCTCCACTTT. It codes for CASSIDRDRKDPLHF.

The genes are TRBV30 and TRBJ2-5, with D maybe TRBD1 (5 bases). The V and J ends lost 2 bases and 2 bases respectively, with 9 bases between them. CDR1 is GTSNPN and CDR2 is SVGIG in the germline V gene (reference sequence). There are 13 residues in the CDR3. The CDR3 DNA follows: TGTGCCTGGAGTCAGGGAACTCAAGAGACCCAGTACTTC. This encodes CAWSQGTQETQYF.

This clone was seen a single time. The chain recombines TRBV10-3 with TRBJ1-5; D is perhaps TRBD1 (5 bases). The CDR3 is made up of 14 amino acids. V lost 9 bases and J 6 bases, leaving 18 bases between the germline ends. CDR1 is ENHRY, CDR2 SYGVKD, per germline. CDR3 sequence reads: CAIKPGLPGQPQHF. The DNA of the CDR3 is TGTGCCATTAAGCCGGGACTCCCGGGTCAGCCCCAGCATTTT.

The chain recombines TRBV7-8 with TRBJ1-2; 7 positions agree with TRBD1. The germline V gene encodes CDR1 SGHVS and CDR2 FQNEAQ. The CDR3 totals 13 residues. Trimming cost V 4 bases and J 1 base; bases outside gene matches: 0. The DNA for the CDR3 is TGTGCCAGCAGCTGGGACAGTAACTATGGCTACACCTTC. Protein: CASSWDSNYGYTF.

The rearrangement links TRBV10-2 to TRBJ2-5; 13 bases match TRBD2. Looked up from germline, CDR1 is WSHSY and CDR2 is SAAADI. The CDR3 has 18 amino acids. The V gene end was trimmed by 6 bases and the J gene end by 0 bases; junction bases not matched to a gene: 10. The CDR3 protein is CASRVGLAGATYQETQYF. For the CDR3, the DNA is TGCGCCAGCAGGGTCGGACTAGCGGGGGCCACGTACCAAGAGACCCAGTACTTC.

The V gene is TRBV18, the J gene TRBJ2-5; D is unclear. Trimming removed 2 bases from V and 5 bases from J, with 9 bases in between. Germline V lookup: CDR1 KGHSH, CDR2 LQKENI. CDR3 length equals 13 residues. CDR3 amino acids: CASSPGRAETQYF. The CDR3 nucleotides are TGTGCCAGCTCACCAGGACGGGCGGAGACCCAGTACTTC.

This clone was recorded a few times. This sequence joins TRBV6-6 and TRBJ2-4, with D perhaps assigned TRBD1 or TRBD2 (7 bases each). This CDR3 comprises 13 residues. Germline CDR1 MNHNY, CDR2 SVGAGI (reference sequence). Trimming shortened V by 8 bases and J by 5 bases, and 13 bases separated the two germline ends. The CDR3 here is CASSRGGENIQYF. As DNA, the CDR3 is TGTGCCAGCTCCAGGGGGGGGGAAAACATTCAGTACTTC.

This chain connects TRBV11-3 to TRBJ2-2; D is undetermined. Germline V gives CDR1 SGHNT, CDR2 YENEEA. The CDR3 spans 12 residues. V lost 7 bases and J 6 bases, leaving 9 bases between the germline ends. CDR3 DNA sequence: TGTGCCAGCACCCCGTCAGCCGGGGAGCTGTTTTTT. Translation: CASTPSAGELFF.

The chain employs TRBV9 and TRBJ1-3; D may be TRBD1 (5 bases). CDR1 SGDLS and CDR2 YYNGEE come from the germline V gene. The CDR3 consists of 16 residues. V shed 3 bases and J shed 4 bases, with 17 bases lying between them. CDR3 sequence: CASSARLGGTGNTIYF. Written as DNA, the CDR3 is TGTGCCAGCAGCGCTAGATTGGGGGGAACGGGAAACACCATATATTTT.

The rearrangement links TRBV4-1 to TRBJ1-2; D remains unclear. The germline V gene has CDR1 MGHRA and CDR2 YSYEKL. Trimming took off 0 bases at V and 0 bases at J, with 11 bases between the two ends. This CDR3 is 16 amino acids long. The DNA for the CDR3 is TGCGCCAGCAGCCAAGAAGGCCGAAATTCTAACTATGGCTACACCTTC. It codes for CASSQEGRNSNYGYTF.